The 5 T cell receptor delta chains below were found in one sample sequenced in a study of γδ T cells in repeated Plasmodium falciparum infection. Bulk repertoires came from Vgamma9/Vdelta2+ or Vdelta2-negative gammadelta T cells flow-sorted from PBMC. TCRdb re-called the multiplex PCR reads through CATT. The sample consists of about 48,000 delta-chain clones, around 1.6% of them appearing once. Source material: gamma-delta T cells from blood. The source of these receptors is a pool of human donors (malaria-infected and uninfected, not separated).

This clone was seen ten or more times. An end of the junction differs from the germline gene, which may be a read error. Other DNA variants within this sample encode the same CDR3. The rearrangement joins TRDV1 to TRDJ1; tentatively, D is TRDD2 or TRDD3 (5 bases each). The CDR3 is 18 amino acids. From germline, CDR1 is TSWWSYY and CDR2 QGS. In DNA form, the CDR3 reads TGTGCTCTTGGGGACCACCTACGTATTACTGGTACTGCAGATAAACTAATCTTT. Protein: CALGDHLRITGTADKLIF.

In its sample, this clone was seen many times. Germline and junction disagree at one end, which may indicate a read error. Other nucleotide sequences from this sample produce the same CDR3. The chain recombines TRDV1 with TRDJ1; 11 bases are a match to TRDD3. CDR1 and CDR2 from the germline V gene are TSWWSYY and QGS. The CDR3 has 25 amino acids. CDR3 region: CALGDLSTPFPEGLYWGITSDKLIF. The CDR3, as DNA: TGTGCTCTCGGGGATTTGTCCACCCCATTCCCTGAGGGATTGTACTGGGGGATAACGTCCGATAAACTCATCTTT.

With respect to this clone: TCRdb has a much larger clone's protein, which differs at residue 12 from the translation of this DNA, likely because of a read error; what is shown is the protein translated from the DNA. The J gene is given as TRDJ1, and the V gene is not called; the table's D gene call, TRDD3, was not cross checked with the DNA. The CDR3 runs 16 residues. CDR3 DNA sequence: TGTGCTCTTGGGGAAGTACCCGCCTATACCACCAATAAACTCATCTTT. This gives the protein CALGEVPAYTTNKLIF.

In this sample, this clone is medium-sized (0.01 to 0.1%). The same CDR3 also results from other DNA sequences found in this sample. The V gene is TRDV1, the J gene TRDJ1; no definite D call. This CDR3 region has 15 residues. CDR1 TSWWSYY and CDR2 QGS come from the germline V gene. V was pared by 4 bases and J by 0 bases, with 12 bases between. The DNA of the CDR3 is TGTGCTCTTGGGGCCCCGACCCCGTACACCGATAAACTCATCTTT. Its protein product is CALGAPTPYTDKLIF.

This clone was recorded at least ten times. The chain joins TRDV1 to TRDJ1; 12 bases agree with TRDD3. The CDR3 is 17 amino acids. Germline V gene lookup returns CDR1 TSWWSYY and CDR2 QGS. Trimming took 5 bases from V and 10 from J; bases not matched to a gene: 17. The DNA of the CDR3 is TGTGCTCTTGGGCAAGAGTGTCTACTGGGGGATACCATAAGACTCATCTTT. Its translation: CALGQECLLGDTIRLIF.